The present T cell receptor beta chain was sequenced within a study of identifying expanded T cells in peripheral blood. General study results and limits: Clone count variance between roughly 2-week samples rose with total template count.

Worth noting for this clone: Its antigen remains unknown.

TCRdb keeps only in-frame clones here, not all; method: immunoSEQ multiplex PCR. The table lists 90,000 to 95,000 clones, roughly 90% of them singletons. Collection occurred without any documented infections or immune events in donors. The TCR was taken from a person aged 18 to 70 in good health. The specimen was blood.

CDR3 amino acids: CASSEGTGNAYGYTF. CDR3 bases: TGTGCCAGCAGTGAAGGGACAGGGAATGCCTATGGCTACACCTTC. V gene TRBV6-1 combines with J gene TRBJ1-2, with TRBD1 identical over 8 bases. The CDR3 is made up of 15 amino acids. V lost 1 base, J lost 4 bases, and 5 bases stayed unmatched. Germline CDR1 and CDR2: MNHNS and SASEGT.